This entry lists 15 T cell receptor beta chains sequenced from one sample in a study of radiation and T cells in renal cell carcinoma. Time point reported: blood 4 weeks post-SBRT, at nephrectomy. Indicated treatment: 15 Gy SBRT to primary tumor, nephrectomy 4 weeks later. The protocol was immunoSEQ multiplex PCR, while the TCRdb copy is restricted to in-frame clones and leaves out a portion. The sample consists of 130,000 to 150,000 clones, 80% to 90% of them appearing once. The source was blood, collected from a patient whose treatment included radiotherapy and nephrectomy. All receptors come from a woman aged 45-65 years with renal cell carcinoma.

The chain is built from TRBV4-3 and TRBJ2-1, with D unclear. The CDR3 totals 12 residues. Per germline, CDR1 LGHNA and CDR2 YSLEER. Trimming took off 0 bases at V and 13 bases at J, with 10 bases between the two ends. CDR3 amino acids: CASSQDLAKQFF. CDR3 DNA: TGCGCCAGCAGCCAAGATTTGGCTAAACAGTTCTTC.

Written as DNA, the CDR3 is TGTGCCAGCGGGAACACTGAAGCTTTCTTT. As protein: CASGNTEAFF. This rearrangement joins TRBV7-9 to TRBJ1-1, with no clear D. Per germline, CDR1 SEHNR and CDR2 FQNEAQ (reference sequence). V was shortened by 8 bases and J by 1 base, with 2 bases between the two germline ends. The CDR3 is made up of 10 amino acids.

V and J are TRBV4-1 and TRBJ1-5, with D unclear. V lost 0 bases, J lost 0 bases, and 9 bases lay in between. Germline lookup yields CDR1 MGHRA and CDR2 YSYEKL. The CDR3 has 16 residues. CDR3: CASSQDRQDSNQPQHF. In nucleotides, the CDR3 is TGCGCCAGCAGCCAAGATCGTCAGGATAGCAATCAGCCCCAGCATTTT.

The CDR3 DNA sequence: TGTGCCAGTAGTTCGGGACAGGGGAACGGCTACACCTTC. It yields the protein CASSSGQGNGYTF. V usage is TRBV19 and J usage is TRBJ1-2; 10 bases are a match to TRBD1. Looked up from germline, CDR1 is LNHDA and CDR2 is SQIVND (reference sequence). This CDR3 contains 13 residues. With 5 bases clipped from V and 8 bases from J, the junction kept 5 bases outside the gene matches.

The V and J genes are TRBV4-3 and TRBJ2-3; either TRBD1 or TRBD2 may fit D (6 bases each). CDR1 is LGHNA and CDR2 is YSLEER in the germline V gene. The CDR3 sequence is 16 residues long. V was clipped by 1 base and J by 1 base, with 12 bases between them. CDR3 in DNA: TGCGCCAGCAGCCAAGGGGGGGCAGGGGGCACAGATACGCAGTATTTT. This encodes CASSQGGAGGTDTQYF.

Comments on this clone: Other DNA sequences of this sample code for an identical CDR3. The chain carries TRBV9 and TRBJ1-3, with no clear D. Trimming pared 0 bases from V and 0 bases from J, leaving 7 bases between. The CDR3 extends over 15 amino acids. The germline CDR1 and CDR2 sequences are SGDLS and YYNGEE. The CDR3 spells CASSVEGSSGNTIYF. In nucleotides, the CDR3 is TGTGCCAGCAGCGTAGAAGGCAGCTCTGGAAACACCATATATTTT.

The chain combines TRBV4-3 with TRBJ2-5; perhaps TRBD1 as D (5 bases). Germline V gene lookup returns CDR1 LGHNA and CDR2 YSLEER. V lost 0 bases to trimming and J lost 5 bases, with 13 bases between them. The CDR3 has 15 residues. As DNA, the CDR3 is TGCGCCAGCAGCCAAGATACAGGAGTCGCGGAGACCCAGTACTTC. Translated: CASSQDTGVAETQYF.

The J gene is TRBJ2-7, the V gene TRBV7-2; 7 nucleotides align to TRBD2. The CDR3 consists of 15 residues. Trimming removed 5 bases from V and 0 bases from J; junction bases left unmatched: 7. CDR1 and CDR2 from the germline V gene are SGHTA and FQGNSA. This chain's CDR3 is CASSPRAGSSYEQYF. In DNA, the CDR3 is TGTGCCAGCAGCCCCCGAGCGGGGAGCTCCTACGAGCAGTACTTC.

The chain uses TRBV19 and TRBJ1-1; D possibly corresponds to TRBD1 (6 bases). Per the germline V gene, CDR1 is LNHDA and CDR2 is SQIVND (reference sequence). CDR3 length: 12 amino acids. Trimming removed 6 bases from V and 1 base from J, with 6 bases in between. CDR3 sequence (DNA): TGTGCCAGTAGGGACAGGAACACTGAAGCTTTCTTT. Its protein is CASRDRNTEAFF.

A few counts support this clone. This sequence joins TRBV7-2 and TRBJ1-6, with unresolved D. CDR1 is SGHTA and CDR2 is FQGNSA in the germline V gene. The CDR3 consists of 16 residues. V was trimmed by 1 base and J by 6 bases, leaving 13 bases between them. The CDR3 nucleotides are TGTGCCAGCAGCTTAGGTCCCAGTACGGCTAATTCACCCCTCCACTTT. Residues: CASSLGPSTANSPLHF. Drawing the rest from reference TRBV7-2 and TRBJ1-6, the complete variable domain is GAGVSQSPSNKVTEKGKDVELRCDPISGHTALYWYRQSLGQGLEFLIYFQGNSAPDKSGLPSDRFSAERTGGSVSTLTIQRTQQEDSAVYLCASSLGPSTANSPLHFGNGTRLTVT.

J is TRBJ1-4 and V is TRBV6-1; no clear D gene. CDR1 MNHNS and CDR2 SASEGT come from the germline V gene. With 7 bases removed from V and 3 bases from J, the gap between germline ends came to 12 bases. The CDR3 length is 14 residues. The CDR3 DNA sequence: TGTGCCAGCATGGCCCCAGCGTCTAATGAAAAACTGTTTTTT. This encodes CASMAPASNEKLFF.

The V call is TRBV29-1, the J call TRBJ1-1; 10 nucleotides line up with TRBD1. Trimming took 7 bases from V and 3 from J; bases not matched to a gene: 5. This CDR3 has 13 amino acids. The germline gives CDR1 SQVTM, CDR2 ANQGSEA. CDR3 region: CSAGQGVDTEAFF. CDR3 coding DNA: TGCAGCGCTGGACAGGGGGTTGACACTGAAGCTTTCTTT.

The chain couples TRBV7-2 to TRBJ2-5, with D perhaps TRBD2 (6 bases). CDR1 SGHTA and CDR2 FQGNSA come from the germline V gene. V was cut by 4 bases and J by 3 bases, with 9 bases left in between. This CDR3 region has 13 residues. CDR3 bases: TGTGCCAGCAGCTATGCGGGGAAAGAGACCCAGTACTTC. Its protein is CASSYAGKETQYF.

This chain uses TRBV19 with TRBJ2-1, with D perhaps TRBD2 (6 bases). This CDR3 spans 15 amino acids. V was clipped by 4 bases and J by 7 bases, with 17 bases between them. Per the germline V gene, CDR1 is LNHDA and CDR2 is SQIVND (reference sequence). The CDR3 coding sequence is TGTGCCAGTAGTAGCCCCCGGGAGACATGGAATGAGCAGTTCTTC. As protein: CASSSPRETWNEQFF.

V is TRBV7-2 and J is TRBJ1-2; the match to TRBD1 covers 8 bases. V gave up 5 bases and J gave up 7 bases; unmatched junction bases: 6. CDR1 and CDR2 (germline): SGHTA, FQGNSA. This CDR3 is 13 amino acids long. The CDR3 DNA reads as TGTGCCAGCAGCGGACAGGGTGATTTTGGCTACACCTTC. Translation gives CASSGQGDFGYTF. The complete variable domain, with remaining parts taken from reference TRBV7-2 and TRBJ1-2, reads GAGVSQSPSNKVTEKGKDVELRCDPISGHTALYWYRQSLGQGLEFLIYFQGNSAPDKSGLPSDRFSAERTGGSVSTLTIQRTQQEDSAVYLCASSGQGDFGYTFGSGTRLTVV.